These 28 T cell receptor beta chains came from one sample sequenced in a study of cytomegalovirus exposure and HLA in healthy donors. The PCR contained 60 Vbeta and 13 Jbeta primers. TCRdb's copy holds only in-frame clones and misses some; the assay was immunoSEQ multiplex PCR. The data contain 150,000 or so clones, around 74% of them singletons. The specimen was PBMCs. These receptor sequences come from a female donor in good health and CMV-seronegative.

The chain carries TRBV11-2 and TRBJ2-3, with D possibly matching TRBD1 (5 bases). Looked up from germline, CDR1 is SGHAT and CDR2 is FQNNGV. The CDR3 is 15 residues long. The V end was cut by 1 base, the J end by 5 bases, with 13 bases between. The CDR3 protein is CASSLGGGSGDTQYF. DNA of the CDR3: TGTGCCAGCAGCTTAGGGGGCGGAAGTGGAGATACGCAGTATTTT.

This clone was seen more than once but under ten times. The genes are TRBV5-1 and TRBJ2-7; the match to TRBD2 covers 8 bases. The CDR3 runs 16 residues. V was pared by 4 bases and J by 3 bases, with 12 bases of the junction left unmatched. Per germline, CDR1 SGHRS and CDR2 YFSETQ. The CDR3 DNA follows: TGCGCCAGCAGCCCCTTCTCGGGGGGGCGAGTCTACGAGCAGTACTTC. Translated, it gives CASSPFSGGRVYEQYF.

This chain joins TRBV21-1 and TRBJ2-3; no DNA check was done on the table's D call, TRBD1. TRBV21-1 is a listed pseudogene. The CDR3 consists of 18 residues. The CDR3 DNA is TGTGCCAGCAGCAAAAGGGTGCAGGGTATACCGCCAACAGATACGCAGTATTTT. Amino acids: CASSKRVQGIPPTDTQYF.

This rearrangement joins TRBV19 to TRBJ2-7; no reliable D call. Germline values: CDR1 LNHDA, CDR2 SQIVND (reference sequence). The CDR3 runs 13 residues. V shed 3 bases and J shed 3 bases, with 9 bases lying between them. The DNA of the CDR3 is TGTGCCAGTAGTATGGCAGGATTCTACGAGCAGTACTTC. Translated: CASSMAGFYEQYF.

This clone was detected a few times. The chain uses TRBV13 and TRBJ2-1, with 11 positions matching TRBD2. CDR3 size: 16 residues. Germline values: CDR1 PRHDT, CDR2 FYEKMQ (reference sequence). The V and J ends lost 6 bases and 2 bases, in that order; junction bases with no gene match: 6. CDR3 in DNA: TGTGCCAGCAGTTTCGCGGGACTAGCGGCCTACAATGAGCAGTTCTTC. Its translation is CASSFAGLAAYNEQFF.

The chain recombines TRBV2 with TRBJ1-2, with a possible D match to TRBD1 (6 bases). V was clipped by 6 bases and J by 4 bases, with 21 bases between them. Germline CDR1 reads SNHLY; CDR2 reads FYNNEI. This CDR3 region has 16 residues. CDR3 residues: CASRGAGSVGAYGYTF. Written as DNA, the CDR3 is TGTGCCAGCAGGGGGGCCGGGTCCGTAGGGGCCTATGGCTACACCTTC.

The chain has TRBV30 and TRBJ1-1; D might be TRBD1 (5 bases). CDR1 is GTSNPN and CDR2 is SVGIG in the germline V gene (reference sequence). The CDR3 length is 12 residues. V was shortened by 2 bases and J by 8 bases, with 12 bases between the two germline ends. This CDR3 is CAWSRGWEEAFF. Written as DNA, the CDR3 is TGTGCCTGGAGTAGGGGTTGGGAAGAAGCTTTCTTT. The full variable domain, completed using reference TRBV30 and TRBJ1-1, is SQTIHQWPATLVQPVGSPLSLECTVEGTSNPNLYWYRQAAGRGLQLLFYSVGIGQISSEVPQNLSASRPQDRQFILSSKKLLLSDSGFYLCAWSRGWEEAFFGQGTRLTVV.

The J gene is TRBJ1-1, the V gene TRBV18; possibly TRBD1 for D (5 bases). Looked up from germline, CDR1 is KGHSH and CDR2 is LQKENI. This CDR3 region has 16 residues. V dropped 3 bases and J dropped 0 bases, with 14 bases sitting between them. The CDR3 DNA follows: TGTGCCAGCTCACCGTTACAGGTGCAGGTGAACACTGAAGCTTTCTTT. Encoded protein: CASSPLQVQVNTEAFF.

The chain recombines TRBV4-1 with TRBJ2-7; TRBD2 agrees at 7 bases. Germline trimming cut 1 base from V and 1 base from J; bases unmatched to any gene: 10. The CDR3 contains 17 residues. The V gene's germline CDR1 is MGHRA and CDR2 YSYEKL. The DNA for the CDR3 is TGCGCCAGCAGCCAAGGAGGGATCGCGGGGGATTCCTACGAGCAGTACTTC. Translation gives CASSQGGIAGDSYEQYF.

The chain links TRBV6-5 to TRBJ2-7; D possibly corresponds to TRBD2 (6 bases). Trimming removed 2 bases at V and 0 bases at J, with 11 bases between. The CDR3 length is 15 residues. The germline V gene encodes CDR1 MNHEY and CDR2 SVGAGI. The chain's CDR3 is CASSYGTDSSYEQYF. The CDR3 coding sequence is TGTGCCAGCAGTTACGGGACTGACTCCTCCTACGAGCAGTACTTC.

This clone was recorded once. This chain uses TRBV4-1 with TRBJ2-1, with TRBD1 matching 7 bases. The junction had 4 bases not matched to a gene; V was cut back by 3 bases and J by 2 bases. Germline V gene lookup returns CDR1 MGHRA and CDR2 YSYEKL. The CDR3 is 15 residues long. CDR3 amino acids: CASSQTGSTYNEQFF. Written as DNA, the CDR3 is TGCGCCAGCAGCCAGACAGGGTCCACCTACAATGAGCAGTTCTTC.

This rearrangement joins TRBV7-9 to TRBJ2-2, with a possible D match to TRBD2 (6 bases). The germline gives CDR1 SEHNR, CDR2 FQNEAQ (reference sequence). The CDR3 runs 14 residues. V was clipped by 6 bases and J by 4 bases, with 12 bases between them. The CDR3, as DNA: TGTGCCAGCAGTTCTTGGGGAGGCACCGGGGAGCTGTTTTTT. This sequence encodes CASSSWGGTGELFF.

The chain has TRBV18 and TRBJ2-3; the match to TRBD2 covers 11 bases. Germline values: CDR1 KGHSH, CDR2 LQKENI. This CDR3 comprises 16 residues. V was pared by 4 bases and J by 3 bases, with 6 bases of the junction left unmatched. CDR3 loop: CASSLIAGGPTDTQYF. The CDR3 DNA is TGTGCCAGCTCACTCATAGCGGGGGGGCCGACAGATACGCAGTATTTT.

The chain is built from TRBV30 and TRBJ2-7; 11 nucleotides agree with TRBD2. This CDR3 is 15 amino acids long. Germline loops: CDR1 GTSNPN, CDR2 SVGIG (reference sequence). The V gene end was trimmed by 0 bases and the J gene end by 4 bases; junction bases not matched to a gene: 5. The CDR3 protein is CAWSVVSGGAYEQYF. The CDR3 nucleotides are TGTGCCTGGAGTGTAGTTAGCGGGGGGGCTTACGAGCAGTACTTC.

The V and J genes are TRBV27 and TRBJ1-4, with 10 bases aligning to TRBD1. The V segment lost 6 bases and the J segment 0 bases; nucleotides outside the gene matches: 7. CDR3 length equals 17 residues. The germline gives CDR1 MNHEY, CDR2 SMNVEV (reference sequence). This CDR3 reads CASRGTGATTTNEKLFF. The CDR3 DNA reads TGTGCCAGCAGAGGGACAGGGGCGACAACAACTAATGAAAAACTGTTTTTT.

The chain joins TRBV7-6 to TRBJ2-3; D is uncertain. The germline V gene encodes CDR1 SGHVS and CDR2 FNYEAQ. The V end lost 4 bases, the J end lost 1 base, and 12 bases lay between the germline ends. The CDR3 runs 15 residues. The chain's CDR3 is CASSSRISGTDTQYF. The CDR3 DNA sequence: TGTGCCAGCAGCTCTCGTATTTCAGGCACAGATACGCAGTATTTT.

This chain connects TRBV28 to TRBJ1-1; 8 bases map to TRBD1. Germline lookup yields CDR1 MDHEN and CDR2 SYDVKM. Trimming removed 4 bases from V and 4 bases from J; junction bases left unmatched: 5. This CDR3 has 14 residues. The DNA of the CDR3 is TGTGCCAGCAGTTCCTCAGGGGGCATCACTGAAGCTTTCTTT. Amino acids: CASSSSGGITEAFF.

The rearrangement joins TRBV11-3 to TRBJ2-1, with 14 bases identical to TRBD2. CDR1 is SGHNT, CDR2 YENEEA, per germline. The V gene end was trimmed by 4 bases and the J gene end by 4 bases; junction bases not matched to a gene: 9. This CDR3 is built from 18 residues. CDR3 DNA sequence: TGTGCCAGCAGCTCATCCGGGACTAGCGGGAGTCGGTACAATGAGCAGTTCTTC. It encodes CASSSSGTSGSRYNEQFF.

V usage is TRBV11-1 and J usage is TRBJ1-2; TRBD1 matches 9 bases. Per germline, CDR1 SGHAT and CDR2 FQDESV (reference sequence). After removal of 0 bases from V and 5 bases from J, the junction contained 4 bases not matched to a gene. CDR3 length: 15 amino acids. The CDR3 DNA sequence: TGTGCCAGCAGCTTAGCAGGACAGGGGAGGTATGGCTACACCTTC. This translates into CASSLAGQGRYGYTF.

V is TRBV4-1 and J is TRBJ2-7, with TRBD1 as a possible D gene (5 bases). In germline, CDR1 is MGHRA, CDR2 YSYEKL. There are 15 residues in the CDR3. The V end lost 4 bases, the J end lost 2 bases, and 15 bases lay between the germline ends. The CDR3 coding sequence is TGCGCCAGCAGCCTGTCCGGGCAGGGTACCTACGAGCAGTACTTC. This gives the protein CASSLSGQGTYEQYF.

The chain carries TRBV5-6 and TRBJ1-1; D uncertain. Germline V gene lookup returns CDR1 SGHDT and CDR2 YYEEEE. The CDR3 is made up of 13 amino acids. Trimming took 4 bases from V and 2 from J, leaving 9 bases between them. CDR3 region: CASSLLGNTEAFF. The DNA for the CDR3 is TGTGCCAGCAGCCTCCTAGGAAACACTGAAGCTTTCTTT.

This clone was observed a handful of times. The rearrangement uses TRBV29-1 and TRBJ2-3; D is possibly TRBD2 (7 bases). This CDR3 has 13 residues. Germline CDR1 and CDR2: SQVTM and ANQGSEA. Between the trimmed V and J ends, which lost 4 bases and 2 bases, there was a span of 10 bases. CDR3 in DNA: TGCAGCGTTGGTGCGGGGGCCACAGATACGCAGTATTTT. Translating it yields CSVGAGATDTQYF.

The gene calls are TRBV19 and TRBJ2-5; tentative D call: TRBD1 (6 bases). The J call may be mistaken, given a closer DNA end match to TRBJ2-7. Germline values: CDR1 LNHDA, CDR2 SQIVND (reference sequence). This CDR3 spans 15 amino acids. This CDR3 is CASSMYINRAYEQYF. The CDR3, as DNA: TGTGCCAGTAGTATGTATATTAACAGGGCCTACGAGCAGTACTTC.

This clone occurred once. The V and J genes are TRBV5-5 and TRBJ1-3; a weak D match, TRBD1 (5 bases). This CDR3 spans 14 amino acids. Trimming removed 1 base at V and 4 bases at J, with 9 bases between. From germline, CDR1 is SGHKS and CDR2 YYEKEE (reference sequence). The CDR3 DNA reads as TGTGCCAGCAGCTTGCAGGGATCGGGAAACACCATATATTTT. Amino acids: CASSLQGSGNTIYF.

This chain connects TRBV4-2 to TRBJ2-7; TRBD1 might be the D (5 bases). Trimming took 0 bases from V and 1 from J, leaving 7 bases between them. Germline-derived CDR1 and CDR2 are LGHNA and YNFKEQ. The CDR3 contains 14 residues. The CDR3 DNA reads as TGTGCCAGCAGCCAAGACAGGGATTCCTACGAGCAGTACTTC. Translated: CASSQDRDSYEQYF.

CDR3 sequence: CASSQGAGDDTEAFF. CDR3 DNA sequence: TGCGCCAGCAGCCAAGGGGCAGGGGACGACACTGAAGCTTTCTTT. V gene TRBV4-1 combines with J gene TRBJ1-1; D possibly corresponds to TRBD1 (6 bases). V lost 1 base to trimming and J lost 3 bases, with 12 bases between them. This CDR3 has 15 residues. CDR1 and CDR2 from the germline V gene are MGHRA and YSYEKL.

This clone was observed a handful of times. The gene calls are TRBV5-1 and TRBJ1-1; 9 bases line up with TRBD1. The CDR3 runs to 14 residues. Germline V lookup: CDR1 SGHRS, CDR2 YFSETQ. The V segment lost 5 bases and the J segment 3 bases; nucleotides outside the gene matches: 5. The CDR3 spells CASSWDREDTEAFF. CDR3 nucleotide sequence: TGCGCCAGCAGTTGGGACAGGGAGGACACTGAAGCTTTCTTT.

The chain links TRBV10-3 to TRBJ2-1, with 7 positions matching TRBD2. V shed 8 bases, J shed 7 bases, and the junction held 8 bases outside the gene matches. The CDR3 is 13 residues long. Germline CDR1 and CDR2: ENHRY and SYGVKD. The chain's CDR3 is CAIAMGRDNEQFF. Here the CDR3 DNA reads TGTGCCATCGCAATGGGGAGGGATAATGAGCAGTTCTTC.